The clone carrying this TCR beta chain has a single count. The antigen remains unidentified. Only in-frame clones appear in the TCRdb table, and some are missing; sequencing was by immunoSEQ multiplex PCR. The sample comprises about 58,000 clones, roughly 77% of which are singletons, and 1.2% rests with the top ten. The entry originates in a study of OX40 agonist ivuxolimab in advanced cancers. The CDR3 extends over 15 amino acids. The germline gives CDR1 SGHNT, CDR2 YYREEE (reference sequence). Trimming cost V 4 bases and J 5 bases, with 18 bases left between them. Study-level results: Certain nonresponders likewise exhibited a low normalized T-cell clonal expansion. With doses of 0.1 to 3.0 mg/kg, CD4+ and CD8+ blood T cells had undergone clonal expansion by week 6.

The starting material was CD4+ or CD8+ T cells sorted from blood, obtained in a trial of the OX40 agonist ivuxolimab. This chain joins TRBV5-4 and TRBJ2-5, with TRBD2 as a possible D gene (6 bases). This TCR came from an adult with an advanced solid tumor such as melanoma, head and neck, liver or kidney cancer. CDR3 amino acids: CASSRVGLRAETQYF. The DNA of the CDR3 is TGTGCCAGCAGCCGAGTGGGACTCCGCGCTGAGACCCAGTACTTC.